The clone carrying this TCR beta chain was seen a handful of times. The antigen is not known. These data originate in a study of post-analysis software for immune sequencing data. Study-level results: Roughly five TRBV segments were significantly more frequent in patients than in controls. TRBV5-6, TRBV5-1 and TRBV20-1 were among these segments. Normalized Chao1 diversity in multiple sclerosis patients fell significantly below that of controls.

This CDR3 spans 17 amino acids. CDR1 and CDR2 (germline): KGHDR, SFDVKD. With 0 bases removed from V and 1 base from J, the gap between germline ends came to 13 bases. Sequencing libraries made from TCR beta cDNA carried unique molecular identifiers. TCRdb itself ran the PCR reads through MiXCR, one entry per CDR3 protein. Of about 540,000 distinct CDR3 sequences in the sample, roughly 34% are singletons; the top ten hold around 6.1%. The source material was blood. The V gene is TRBV24-1, the J gene TRBJ2-3, with D unresolved. The clonotype was recovered from a girl younger than 18 with multiple sclerosis. Here the CDR3 DNA reads TGTGCCACCAGTGATTTGATAGTTGTAGAATGCACAGATACGCAGTATTTT. Translation gives CATSDLIVVECTDTQYF.